This TCR beta chain derives from a study of regulatory T cells in long-lasting Graves disease. The TCR beta library used iRepertoire HTBI primers with Arm-PCR amplification of CDR3. MiXCR, applied by TCRdb to the multiplex PCR reads, yields one record per CDR3 protein. The data hold over 450,000 distinct CDR3 sequences, with roughly 21% observed a single time. Per the germline V gene, CDR1 is SGHTA and CDR2 is FQGNSA. CDR3 length: 15 amino acids. The V end was cut by 1 base, the J end by 2 bases, with 9 bases between. As to time point: persistent/refractory GD, antithyroid drugs over 5 years with positive TRAb. The TCR library was made from RNA that had been extracted from PBMCs in TRIzol. A peripheral blood sample, roughly 9.8 milliliters in volume, was drawn into EDTA tubes.

This TCR derives from a female donor with Graves disease. Material: peripheral blood mononuclear cells (PBMCs), obtained when the disease was refractory, from a patient treated with antithyroid drugs. The chain carries TRBV7-2 and TRBJ2-4; D is possibly TRBD1 (5 bases). CDR3 DNA: TGTGCCAGCAGCTTAGACCCAGGGACCAAAAACATTCAGTACTTC. Encoded protein: CASSLDPGTKNIQYF. Supplemented by reference TRBV7-2 and TRBJ2-4, the full variable domain reads GAGVSQSPSNKVTEKGKDVELRCDPISGHTALYWYRQSLGQGLEFLIYFQGNSAPDKSGLPSDRFSAERTGGSVSTLTIQRTQQEDSAVYLCASSLDPGTKNIQYFGAGTRLSVL.